This T cell receptor beta chain was obtained from a study of blood T cell repertoires in COVID-19. Seattle enrolled patients during active infection and tracked them longitudinally. TCRdb keeps only in-frame clones here, not all; method: immunoSEQ multiplex PCR. This repertoire shows 300,000 to 400,000 clones, about 87% found once; its top ten account for about 6%. The sequence was obtained from a woman between 50 and 59 years old with COVID-19, enrolled during active disease. Specimen: peripheral blood.

The DNA of the CDR3 is TGTGCCAGCAGCCACTCCGCGCGGGGGAAGACTGAAGCTTTCTTT. This codes for CASSHSARGKTEAFF. The chain joins TRBV3-1 (or the pseudogene TRBV3-2) to TRBJ1-1, with a tentative D call TRBD1 (5 bases). From germline, CDR1 is LGHDT and CDR2 YNNKEL (reference sequence). The CDR3 length is 15 residues. V lost 3 bases and J lost 5, with 16 bases in between.